This paragraph reports one TCR beta chain. Its antigen is not identified. Just one base apart from a much larger clone, this may be a read error. These data belong to a study of glioma-infiltrating T cells. V was clipped by 6 bases and J by 7 bases, with 25 bases between them. The length of the CDR3 is 16 residues. From germline, CDR1 is MNHEY and CDR2 SMNVEV (reference sequence). Overall study findings and caveats: Non-neoplastic patients had below-expected tissue-blood divergence, while all gliomas exceeded expectation. Tissue and blood shared very few CDR3 sequences.

The iRepertoire nested amplicon-rescue multiplex PCR amplified TCR alpha and beta CDR3s from RNA. Input was about 100-450 ng of tissue mRNA or PBMC total RNA. TCRdb analysed the multiplex PCR reads with MiXCR anew, one entry per CDR3 protein. The data show under 200,000 distinct CDR3 sequences, about 31% seen once. The source is a human donor with low-grade glioma or glioblastoma, undergoing nonglioma brain surgery, or in good health (not recorded which). V usage is TRBV27 and J usage is TRBJ2-7; D perhaps matches TRBD2 (5 bases). The source material was glioma tissue, nonneoplastic brain tissue, or PBMCs (not recorded which). DNA of the CDR3: TGTGCCAGCAGCCAGTCGGCGAGCGGAGGTGGGAATGAGCAGTACTTC. This codes for CASSQSASGGGNEQYF.